A single sample is the source of the 9 T cell receptor beta chains below, sequenced in a study of T cells after yellow fever vaccination. TCRdb reprocessed the 5' RACE reads with MiXCR, giving one entry per CDR3 protein. The data contain some 340,000 distinct CDR3 sequences, around 10% of them singletons. Sequenced here: CD4+ T cells sorted from PBMCs, sampled 45 days after the yellow fever booster vaccination. Receptor source: a man between 18 and 29 years old who received the YFV17D yellow fever vaccine.

A few counts support this clonotype. The chain uses TRBV6-5 and TRBJ2-1; tentatively, D is TRBD1 (7 bases). Germline CDR1 MNHEY, CDR2 SVGAGI. The CDR3 extends over 14 amino acids. V shed 8 bases and J shed 2 bases, with 13 bases lying between them. The CDR3 DNA is TGTGCCAGCGCGCGGGACAGTGCCTACAATGAGCAGTTCTTC. Translating it yields CASARDSAYNEQFF.

This clonotype appeared a few times. The rearrangement links TRBV6-1 to TRBJ2-1; possibly TRBD2 for D (6 bases). The germline CDR1 and CDR2 sequences are MNHNS and SASEGT. CDR3 length: 13 amino acids. Deletions cut 5 bases from V and 4 bases from J, with 9 bases between. The CDR3 sequence is CASSMTRYNEQFF. CDR3 coding DNA: TGTGCCAGCAGTATGACTAGGTACAATGAGCAGTTCTTC.

V gene TRBV6-5 combines with J gene TRBJ1-1; tentatively, D is TRBD1 (6 bases). There are 12 residues in the CDR3. The V gene's germline CDR1 is MNHEY and CDR2 SVGAGI. The germline V and J ends were trimmed by 2 bases and 10 bases, with 11 bases remaining between them. The CDR3 sequence is CASSYIGGVAFF. CDR3 DNA sequence: TGTGCCAGCAGTTACATCGGGGGCGTAGCTTTCTTT.

This clonotype was observed a few times. This rearrangement joins TRBV4-2 to TRBJ1-2; 9 nucleotides agree with TRBD1. Trimming cost V 0 bases and J 5 bases; bases outside gene matches: 13. The CDR3 consists of 18 residues. In germline, CDR1 is LGHNA, CDR2 YNFKEQ. CDR3 DNA sequence: TGTGCCAGCAGCCAAGATAGGGGCACCGGGACAGGGCTGTATGGCTACACCTTC. It encodes CASSQDRGTGTGLYGYTF.

Ten or more counts support this clonotype. The chain carries TRBV5-6 and TRBJ2-4; no firm D call. This CDR3 is built from 15 residues. V lost 1 base and J 4 bases, leaving 12 bases between the germline ends. In germline, CDR1 is SGHDT, CDR2 YYEEEE. The CDR3 nucleotides read TGTGCCAGCAGCTTGACACAGACGATAAAAAACATTCAGTACTTC. Encoded protein: CASSLTQTIKNIQYF. Using reference TRBV5-6 and TRBJ2-4 for the parts outside the CDR3, the full variable domain is DAGVTQSPTHLIKTRGQQVTLRCSPKSGHDTVSWYQQALGQGPQFIFQYYEEEERQRGNFPDRFSGHQFPNYSSELNVNALLLGDSALYLCASSLTQTIKNIQYFGAGTRLSVL.

The genes are TRBV7-2 and TRBJ2-7; TRBD2 matches at 7 bases. Germline V gene sequence: CDR1 SGHTA, CDR2 FQGNSA. The V and J ends lost 3 bases and 0 bases, in that order; junction bases with no gene match: 2. The CDR3 length is 14 residues. CDR3 sequence reads: CASSLTSSSYEQYF. The CDR3 region has the DNA TGTGCCAGCAGCTTGACTAGCAGCTCCTACGAGCAGTACTTC.

There are a few counts of this clonotype. The chain joins TRBV4-2 to TRBJ2-3; 9 bases line up with TRBD2. Germline CDR1 is LGHNA and CDR2 is YNFKEQ. V dropped 2 bases and J dropped 4; count of bases not matched to a gene: 10. The CDR3 runs 17 residues. The CDR3 DNA follows: TGTGCCAGCAGCCAATGGGAGGCGGGGGGGCTTGCAGATACGCAGTATTTT. Its protein product is CASSQWEAGGLADTQYF.

This clonotype appeared many times. The gene calls are TRBV3-1 and TRBJ2-1; D is ambiguous. CDR3 size: 14 residues. V gave up 6 bases and J gave up 4 bases, with 13 bases separating them. From germline, CDR1 is LGHDT and CDR2 YNNKEL (reference sequence). The CDR3, as DNA: TGTGCCAGCAGTCAGTCGGAACTATACAATGAGCAGTTCTTC. Encoded protein: CASSQSELYNEQFF.

The chain employs TRBV7-6 and TRBJ2-2, with 9 bases aligning to TRBD2. V dropped 10 bases and J dropped 0; count of bases not matched to a gene: 3. The CDR3 is 14 amino acids. Germline V gives CDR1 SGHVS, CDR2 FNYEAQ. CDR3: CAIAGASNTGELFF. For the CDR3, the DNA is TGTGCCATAGCGGGGGCCTCGAACACCGGGGAGCTGTTTTTT.